Given below is one T cell receptor beta chain in context. The data are from a study of blood T cell repertoires in COVID-19. The CDR3 is made up of 15 amino acids. Between the trimmed V and J ends, which lost 7 bases and 2 bases, there was a span of 17 bases. The germline V gene encodes CDR1 ENHRY and CDR2 SYGVKD. The assay was immunoSEQ multiplex PCR, and TCRdb's table has in-frame clones only and misses some. The data hold around 160,000 clones, with about 85% observed a single time. The chain couples TRBV10-3 to TRBJ1-2; unclear D gene. The sequencing input was PBMCs or T cells enriched from blood (not recorded which). This TCR was recovered from a woman between 40 and 50 years old who had been exposed to COVID-19. Here the CDR3 DNA reads TGTGCCATCAATCCCGGACTACCACAGAACTATGGCTACACCTTC. It translates to CAINPGLPQNYGYTF.